The rows below give T cell receptor beta chains drawn from one sample of a study of cytomegalovirus exposure and HLA in healthy donors. TCRdb's copy holds only in-frame clones and misses some; the assay was immunoSEQ multiplex PCR. The sample consists of roughly 290,000 clones, about 87% of them appearing once. Sequencing was done on a sample of PBMCs. Every receptor here comes from a young woman in good health and CMV-seronegative. Each CDR3 is given with its conserved first and last residue. The order of the fields is V gene, J gene, D gene, clone size, CDR3 DNA, CDR3 protein. The D gene is left open where the match is weak. Some rows have no size entry. The others give once, few or many, or a class for an expanded clone.

TRBV18	TRBJ1-1	.	once	TGTGCCAGCTCGGCCAAGGGGACTGAAGCTTTCTTT	CASSAKGTEAFF
TRBV30	TRBJ2-5	TRBD1	.	TGTGCCTGGAGTAACAGGGGGAGACAAGAGACCCAGTACTTC	CAWSNRGRQETQYF
TRBV30	TRBJ1-1	TRBD1	.	TGTGCCTGGAGTTCCGGGACAGATAACACTGAAGCTTTCTTT	CAWSSGTDNTEAFF
TRBV11-2	TRBJ2-5	TRBD2	.	TGTGCCAGCAGCTTGGGGGGGGTTTATAGCTACTGCTACTTC	CASSLGGVYSYCYF
TRBV11-2	TRBJ1-6	TRBD1	.	TGTGCCAGCAGCCCGACAGGGAACGCGAATTCACCCCTCCACTTT	CASSPTGNANSPLHF
TRBV29-1	TRBJ2-1	TRBD2	.	TGCAGCGTACTAGCGGGCCCACCTCCTGAGCAGTTCTTC	CSVLAGPPPEQFF
TRBV5-4	TRBJ2-3	TRBD2	once	TGTGCCAGCAGCCCTGAGGGGCGGGGGGGCCGTAATACGCAGTATTTT	CASSPEGRGGRNTQYF
TRBV15	TRBJ2-1	.	.	TGTGCCACCTCGGCGGGTGGCTCCTACAATGAGCAGTTCTTC	CATSAGGSYNEQFF
TRBV10-1	TRBJ2-3	.	.	TGCGCCAGCAGTGGGGGCCCAGATACGCAGTATTTT	CASSGGPDTQYF
TRBV2	TRBJ2-7	.	.	TGTGCCAGCAGCTCTAGTCCCTACGAGCAGTACTTC	CASSSSPYEQYF
TRBV6-5	TRBJ1-6	TRBD1	.	TGTGCCAGCAGTTACTCGACAGGGGGCAATTCCCCCCTCCACTTT	CASSYSTGGNSPLHF
TRBV21-1	TRBJ2-2	.	.	TGTGCCAGCAGCAAAGAGGACAGGGTGGCCGGGGAGCTGTTTTTT	CASSKEDRVAGELFF
TRBV10-1	TRBJ2-7	.	.	TGCGCCAGCAGTACCGGACTACAATTGTACTTC	CASSTGLQLYF
TRBV7-9	TRBJ2-3	.	.	TGTGCCAGCAGCTTAGCCGGGATGACGGCAGATACGCAGTATTTT	CASSLAGMTADTQYF
TRBV6-5	TRBJ1-2	TRBD1	once	TGTGCCAGCAGTTACGGTGGGACAGGGGGCGACTATGGCTACACCTTC	CASSYGGTGGDYGYTF
TRBV7-9	TRBJ2-7	.	.	TGTGCCAGCAGCTTCCTGGAGGACGAGCAGTACTTC	CASSFLEDEQYF
TRBV18	TRBJ2-6	.	.	TGTGCCAGCTCGGGGGCAGGGAGTCCTGGGGCCAACGTCCTGACTTTC	CASSGAGSPGANVLTF
TRBV19	TRBJ1-5	TRBD1	.	TGTGCCAGTATCGTCTCAGACAGGGGACATCAGCCCCAGCATTTT	CASIVSDRGHQPQHF
TRBV6-5	TRBJ2-3	.	.	TGTGCCACCAGGGGGGGGAGCCCAGATACGCAGTATTTT	CATRGGSPDTQYF
TRBV6-5	TRBJ2-5	TRBD2	.	TGTGCCAGCAAAAGCGGGGGAGCCCTCCAAGAGACCCAGTACTTC	CASKSGGALQETQYF
TRBV15	TRBJ2-5	TRBD2	once	TGTGCCACCAGCAGAGATCCAGCGGGGTCAGAGACCCAGTACTTC	CATSRDPAGSETQYF
TRBV11-2	TRBJ1-1	TRBD1	.	TGTGCCAGCAGCATACCGACAGGGGAAAGTATCGGAAGGAACACTGAAGCTTTCTTT	CASSIPTGESIGRNTEAFF
TRBV27	TRBJ2-7	TRBD1	.	TGTGCCAGCAGCACAGGGGCACCCCCCTACGAGCAGTACTTC	CASSTGAPPYEQYF
TRBV7-9	TRBJ2-7	TRBD2	.	TGTTCCAGCAGCACCGGACTAGCGGATCCCTACGAGCAGTACTTC	CSSSTGLADPYEQYF
TRBV4-2	TRBJ2-1	.	few	TGTGCCAGCAGCCAAGAGGGGGCAGGGAATTTAGTCTACAATGAGCAGTTCTTC	CASSQEGAGNLVYNEQFF
TRBV6-5	TRBJ1-2	.	.	TGTGCCAGCAGCCAAACTTCAGGGATAAACTATGGCTACACCTTC	CASSQTSGINYGYTF
TRBV6-4	TRBJ1-1	.	.	TGTGCCAGCAGTGAATTCCGGAACACTGAAGCTTTCTTT	CASSEFRNTEAFF
TRBV27	TRBJ1-1	.	.	TGTGCCAGCAGCTTTACGAGAGCTGTGAACACTGAAGCTTTCTTT	CASSFTRAVNTEAFF
TRBV21-1	TRBJ2-1	.	.	TGTGCCAGCAGCAAACTCAGGGGCATCCCCTCCTACAATGAGCAGTTCTTC	CASSKLRGIPSYNEQFF
TRBV19	TRBJ2-5	TRBD1	.	TGTGCCAGTAGTATAGGTCCAGGGGGCGCAGAGACCCAGTACTTC	CASSIGPGGAETQYF
TRBV25-1	TRBJ2-3	TRBD2	.	TGTGCCAGCAGTGGGGGACTAGCGGCTAGCACAGATACGCAGTATTTT	CASSGGLAASTDTQYF
TRBV6-5	TRBJ2-3	TRBD2	.	TGTGCCAGCAGTTCCGGGACTAGCGGGGTAACAGATACGCAGTATTTT	CASSSGTSGVTDTQYF
TRBV18	TRBJ2-2	.	few	TGTGCCAGCTCACCCCCGACAGGGAGGTCCGGGGAGCTGTTTTTT	CASSPPTGRSGELFF